The TCR beta chain described here comes from a study of T cell responses to AZD1222 COVID-19 vaccine. From germline, CDR1 is MNHEY and CDR2 SMNVEV (reference sequence). Trimming cost V 8 bases and J 0 bases, with 19 bases left between them. The CDR3 covers 16 residues. Remarks on this clone: Its target is not known.

Produced via immunoSEQ multiplex PCR; TCRdb's table is partial and in-frame only. Counted here are about 110,000 clones, about nine tenths occurring once; the ten biggest clones make up roughly 4.1%. Study outcomes and limitations: Among spike-specific TCRs, nearly half reportedly target unmutated variant regions. Two AZD1222 doses significantly raised spike-specific TCR breadth and depth over controls.

The source material was peripheral blood, sampled on day 0 of AZD1222 vaccination. This clonotype was obtained from an adult in good health. This chain uses TRBV27 with TRBJ1-2, with a weak D call TRBD1 (6 bases). The CDR3, as DNA: TGTGCCAGCGGAGGGGGGGCGACCAGAGCTAACTATGGCTACACCTTC. Translation gives CASGGGATRANYGYTF.